The rows below give T cell receptor beta chains drawn from one sample of a study of cytomegalovirus exposure and HLA in healthy donors. Using immunoSEQ multiplex PCR, the repertoire was profiled, and TCRdb retains in-frame clones only, with some absent. The table has about 120,000 clones, about four fifths seen once. Sequenced input: PBMCs. The receptors here all came from a human donor in good health. Both conserved end residues are part of each CDR3. D genes are given only for firm matches. Clone size appears in some rows only: once, few, many, or a class for an expanded clone.

NA,TRBV4-1,TRBJ1-2,NA,TGCGCCAGCAGCCAAGATGCAGGAACACTCGAAACGAGGGTTTATGGCTACACCTTC,CASSQDAGTLETRVYGYTF
NA,TRBV6-6,TRBJ2-3,NA,TGTGCCAGCAGTTACACAGTTAGCACAGATACGCAGTATTTT,CASSYTVSTDTQYF
NA,TRBV19,TRBJ1-2,NA,TGTGCCAGTACCCAGGACACGCCGGATGGCTACACCTTC,CASTQDTPDGYTF
NA,TRBV6-5,TRBJ2-7,NA,TGTGCCAGCAGTCCCGAGCCGGGTTCCGAGCAGTACTTC,CASSPEPGSEQYF
NA,TRBV12-5,TRBJ1-6,TRBD1,TGTGCTAGTGGGTGGACGTTACGGGACAGGGCCACGCTGGCCGATTCACCCCTCCACTTT,CASGWTLRDRATLADSPLHF
NA,TRBV19,TRBJ2-4,NA,TGTGCCAGTAGTAGTGGGGGCATACTAGCCAAAAACATTCAGTACTTC,CASSSGGILAKNIQYF
NA,TRBV9,TRBJ2-3,TRBD2,TGTGCCAGCAGCGTACGCGGGGGGGCCGCAGATACGCAGTATTTT,CASSVRGGAADTQYF
NA,TRBV11-2,TRBJ2-7,TRBD1,TGTGCCAGCAGCTTAATGAGACAGGGCATCTACGAGCAGTACTTC,CASSLMRQGIYEQYF
NA,TRBV9,TRBJ2-3,TRBD2,TGTGCCAGCAGCCCATGGATTCCCGGGACTAGCAGGACCAGCACAGATACGCAGTATTTT,CASSPWIPGTSRTSTDTQYF
NA,TRBV6-6,TRBJ2-7,NA,TGTGCCAGCAGTTACTCAGGGGTAGACGAGCAGTACTTC,CASSYSGVDEQYF
NA,TRBV5-6,TRBJ2-5,TRBD2,TGTGCCAGCAGCTCGTATAGCGGGGGGCTAACTGAAGAGACCCAGTACTTC,CASSSYSGGLTEETQYF
NA,TRBV4-1,TRBJ2-3,TRBD1,TGCGCCAGCAGCCTCCGGGACAGGAGCACAGATACGCAGTATTTT,CASSLRDRSTDTQYF
NA,TRBV5-6,TRBJ1-4,TRBD1,TGTGCCAGCAGCTGGGGACAGGGGGAAAAACTGTTTTTT,CASSWGQGEKLFF
NA,TRBV7-9,TRBJ2-5,TRBD2,TGTGCCAGCAGCTCGGGACTAGAAGAGACCCAGTACTTC,CASSSGLEETQYF
NA,TRBV6-5,TRBJ1-1,NA,TGTGCCAGCAGTTACGGGACTGAGAATTTTCAAGCTTTCTTT,CASSYGTENFQAFF
NA,TRBV7-2,TRBJ1-1,NA,TGTGCCAGCAGCTCAAACCACAGGGTGGGCACTGAAGCTTTCTTT,CASSSNHRVGTEAFF
NA,TRBV6-6,TRBJ2-2,TRBD1,TGTGCCAGCAGTTACACAGGGGGCTTCGGGGAGCTGTTTTTT,CASSYTGGFGELFF
once,TRBV4-1,TRBJ1-2,TRBD1,TGCGCCAGCAGCCGTAGACAGGGGGACTCTCGGGGCTATGGCTACACCTTC,CASSRRQGDSRGYGYTF
once,TRBV27,TRBJ1-1,NA,TGTGCCAGCAGTCCACGACGAGGGGGAAGTACTGAAGCTTTCTTT,CASSPRRGGSTEAFF
NA,TRBV11-2,TRBJ2-5,TRBD2,TGTGCCAGCAGCTTAGTTGGACTAGTATGGGAGACCCAGTACTTC,CASSLVGLVWETQYF
NA,TRBV19,TRBJ1-6,NA,TGTGCCAGTAGTGTCGAAGACTATTCTCTTAATTCACCCCTCCACTTT,CASSVEDYSLNSPLHF
once,TRBV7-9,TRBJ2-7,TRBD2,TGTGCCAGCAGCTTGGTGGGGAGGGTCTCCTACGAGCAGTACTTC,CASSLVGRVSYEQYF
NA,TRBV18,TRBJ2-6,NA,TGTGCCAGCTCACCTATGACTCGGACTACGGATTCTGGGGCCAACGTCCTGACTTTC,CASSPMTRTTDSGANVLTF
once,TRBV29-1,TRBJ1-1,NA,TGCAGCGTTGAAGGTGGAGGTAACACTGAAGCTTTCTTT,CSVEGGGNTEAFF
once,TRBV6-7,TRBJ2-2,TRBD1,TGTGCCAGCAGTTATCTGAGACAGGGGGCGTCAAGCGGGGAGCTGTTTTTT,CASSYLRQGASSGELFF
NA,TRBV11-2,TRBJ1-4,TRBD1,TGTGCCAGCAGCTTCAGTACAGGGGGGTTGGAAAAACTGTTTTTT,CASSFSTGGLEKLFF
NA,TRBV2,TRBJ1-2,TRBD1,TGTGCCAGCAGTGAGTTACGGACAGGGGGACTTGGCTACACCTTC,CASSELRTGGLGYTF
NA,TRBV7-8,TRBJ2-3,TRBD2,TGTGCCAGCAGCCCTAGAGCGGGGGGTAGGAGAGATACGCAGTATTTT,CASSPRAGGRRDTQYF
NA,TRBV21-1,TRBJ2-1,NA,TGTGCCAGCAGCAACGAGGTAGTCTCCACAAATGAGCAGTTCTTC,CASSNEVVSTNEQFF
NA,TRBV12-5,TRBJ1-1,NA,TGTGCTAGTGGTTTGGTGAGCGGGACAATGAACACTGAAGCTTTCTTT,CASGLVSGTMNTEAFF
NA,TRBV5-1,TRBJ1-2,NA,TGCGCCAGCAGTCCGGGACACAGGAACTATGGCTACACCTTC,CASSPGHRNYGYTF
NA,TRBV7-3,TRBJ2-1,NA,TGTGCCAGCAGCTTGGGCATTAACAATGAGCAGTTCTTC,CASSLGINNEQFF
NA,TRBV5-4,TRBJ1-1,NA,TGTGCCAGCAGCTTGTTAAAGAACACTGAAGCTTTCTTT,CASSLLKNTEAFF
NA,TRBV2,TRBJ1-1,NA,TGTGCCAGAACCTCAGGGTACACTGAAGCTTTCTTT,CARTSGYTEAFF
NA,TRBV7-9,TRBJ1-2,NA,TGTGCCAGCAGCTTAGCGTCCCCGCTACCCTATGGCTACACCTTC,CASSLASPLPYGYTF
once,TRBV5-1,TRBJ2-7,TRBD1,TGCGCCAGCAGCCCCGGGACAGGGCTCTACGAGCAGTACTTC,CASSPGTGLYEQYF
NA,TRBV7-9,TRBJ1-1,NA,TGTGCCAGCCGCTCAGGGGTGGTGACTGAAGCTTTCTTT,CASRSGVVTEAFF
NA,TRBV6-1,TRBJ1-5,NA,TGTGCCAGCAGTGAAGGACTGACTAGCAATCAGCCCCAGCATTTT,CASSEGLTSNQPQHF